These T cell receptor beta chains were read from a single sample in a study of lymphopenia after photon versus proton radiotherapy. Profiled with immunoSEQ multiplex PCR; TCRdb holds only in-frame clones, not every one. The sample yields about 65,000 clones, about 87% seen once. The input for sequencing was peripheral blood, taken from a patient treated with proton-based radiotherapy. The source is a man older than 75 with esophageal cancer. The CDR3 runs from the conserved cysteine through the conserved F or W. A D gene is named only where the DNA matches it firmly. The size entry is marked missing in some rows and otherwise reads once, few, many or a size class.

TRBV19	TRBJ2-3	NA	TRBD2	16	TGTGCCAGTAGTTTCGGGACTAGCGGTAGCACAGATACGCAGTATTTT	CASSFGTSGSTDTQYF
TRBV9	TRBJ2-2	NA	NA	17	TGTGCCAGCAGCGTAGCTCCATTTTTAGCGACGGCCGGGGAGCTGTTTTTT	CASSVAPFLATAGELFF
TRBV5-1	TRBJ2-1	NA	TRBD2	18	TGCGCCAGCAGCTTGGTACCGGGACTAGCGGGGGGCTACAATGAGCAGTTCTTC	CASSLVPGLAGGYNEQFF
TRBV5-6	TRBJ2-7	NA	NA	17	TGTGCCAGCAGCTTCACGCTCCGGTTCGCACGGGTTCACGAGCAGTACTTC	CASSFTLRFARVHEQYF
TRBV6-1	TRBJ2-7	NA	NA	15	TGTGCCAGCAGTGAAGGAGGGTTCAGCTCCTACGAGCAGTACTTC	CASSEGGFSSYEQYF
TRBV7-9	TRBJ2-7	NA	NA	13	TGTGCCAGCAGCTTAGGCTCCGCGAATGAGCAGTACTTC	CASSLGSANEQYF
TRBV10-2	TRBJ2-7	NA	NA	12	TGCGCCAGCAGGGAGGCAAACAACGAGCAGTACTTC	CASREANNEQYF
TRBV29-1	TRBJ1-1	few	TRBD1	12	TGCAGCGTGGGAACAGGGGACACTGAAGCTTTCTTT	CSVGTGDTEAFF
TRBV7-2	TRBJ2-2	NA	NA	14	TGTGCCAGCAGCAAAAGGTTGGGCACCGGGGAGCTGTTTTTT	CASSKRLGTGELFF
TRBV4-2	TRBJ2-3	NA	NA	14	TGTGCCAGCAGCCCCGGCATGAGCACAGATACGCAGTATTTT	CASSPGMSTDTQYF
TRBV9	TRBJ1-1	NA	NA	13	TGTGCCAGCAGCGTACAGACCAACACTGAAGCTTTCTTT	CASSVQTNTEAFF
TRBV23-1	TRBJ2-7	NA	NA	15	TGCGCCAGCAGTCGAGGAGGGGAAACCTCCTACGAGCAGTACTTC	CASSRGGETSYEQYF
TRBV4-3	TRBJ1-2	NA	NA	17	TGCGCCAGCAGCCAAGATTACACAGGGTCGGTCGGTAGTGGCTACACCTTC	CASSQDYTGSVGSGYTF
TRBV4-2	TRBJ2-3	NA	NA	15	TGTGCCAGCAGCCAAGATAAGGGTTTCACAGATACGCAGTATTTT	CASSQDKGFTDTQYF
TRBV4-3	TRBJ1-2	NA	TRBD1	16	TGCGCCAGCAGCCAAGACCCGGGACAGGGGCCGCGCGGCTACACCTTC	CASSQDPGQGPRGYTF
TRBV29-1	TRBJ1-2	NA	NA	12	TGCAGCGTTGAGGATACTGACTATGGCTACACCTTC	CSVEDTDYGYTF
TRBV4-3	TRBJ2-7	NA	TRBD1	16	TGCGCCAGCAGCCGCGGGGTGGGACAGGGCGCCTACGAGCAGTACTTC	CASSRGVGQGAYEQYF
TRBV5-1	TRBJ2-4	NA	NA	18	TGCGCCAGCAGCTTGATCGCGACTAGATTCCTAGCCAAAAACATTCAGTACTTC	CASSLIATRFLAKNIQYF
TRBV6-1	TRBJ2-7	NA	NA	15	TGTGCCAGCACCCAGGATTCAAATCCATCCTACGAGCAGTACTTC	CASTQDSNPSYEQYF
TRBV6-5	TRBJ1-2	NA	TRBD1	14	TGTGCCAGCAGTAACCGACAGGGGCAAGGCGGCTACACCTTC	CASSNRQGQGGYTF
TRBV19	TRBJ1-1	few	NA	12	TGTGCCAGTAGTATCTTGGGTGGTGAAGCTTTCTTT	CASSILGGEAFF
TRBV6-5	TRBJ1-3	NA	TRBD1	13	TGTGCCTCAAGTCGGGACAGAGGAAACACCATATATTTT	CASSRDRGNTIYF
TRBV27	TRBJ1-2	NA	NA	14	TGTGCCAGCAGTTTAGCCGGGCTAAACTATGGCTACACCTTC	CASSLAGLNYGYTF
TRBV7-9	TRBJ1-5	NA	TRBD1	17	TGTGCCAGCAGCTTTGGTCGGGACAGGGAAGAAGGACAGCCCCAGCATTTT	CASSFGRDREEGQPQHF
TRBV5-6	TRBJ1-2	NA	NA	16	TGTGCCAGCAGCTTGGTAGGCGGTGAAGGGGAAGGTGGCTACACCTTC	CASSLVGGEGEGGYTF
TRBV2	TRBJ2-2	NA	TRBD2	15	TGTGCCAGCACTAAGCGGGGGTCTAACACCGGGGAGCTGTTTTTT	CASTKRGSNTGELFF
TRBV18	TRBJ1-2	NA	TRBD1	17	TGTGCCAGCTCACCCAACCAAGGGGGCGGGGGCCCCTATGGCTACACCTTC	CASSPNQGGGGPYGYTF
TRBV7-9	TRBJ2-5	once	TRBD2	14	TGTGCCAGCAGCTTGGGACTAGCGGAAGAGACCCAGTACTTC	CASSLGLAEETQYF
TRBV30	TRBJ1-5	NA	TRBD1	15	TGTGCCTGGAGGCCGACAGGGGGTATCAATCAGCCCCAGCATTTT	CAWRPTGGINQPQHF
TRBV5-6	TRBJ1-2	NA	NA	15	TGTGCCAGCAGCTTGTACAGGGAGGAAGGGGTCGACTACACCTTC	CASSLYREEGVDYTF
TRBV7-9	TRBJ2-7	NA	TRBD1	16	TGTGCCAGCAGCTTAGCTACAGGGGAACACTCCTACGAGCAGTACTTC	CASSLATGEHSYEQYF
TRBV6-1	TRBJ1-2	NA	NA	15	TGTGCCAGCACCAGTTATGACCCCTGGGACTATGGCTACACCTTC	CASTSYDPWDYGYTF
TRBV6-1	TRBJ2-7	once	TRBD1	15	TGTGCCAGCAGTGAATCTCCGACAGGGAGCTACGAGCAGTACTTC	CASSESPTGSYEQYF
TRBV20-1	TRBJ2-1	NA	NA	11	TGCAGTGCCCCCAAGGGCGATGAGCAGTTCTTC	CSAPKGDEQFF
TRBV19	TRBJ2-7	NA	NA	13	TGTGCCAGTAGTATTCAGGACTCACTCGAGCAGTACTTC	CASSIQDSLEQYF
TRBV5-5	TRBJ1-2	NA	TRBD1	14	TGTGCCAGCAGCTTGGGTACAGGGGACTATGGCTACACCTTC	CASSLGTGDYGYTF
TRBV9	TRBJ2-1	few	TRBD2	17	TGTGCCAGCAGCGTAGGCCTAGCGGGAGGGAATTACAATGAGCAGTTCTTC	CASSVGLAGGNYNEQFF
TRBV5-1	TRBJ1-2	NA	NA	16	TGCGCCAGCAGCTTGGCGGGGGGCCAAGATATAGGTGGCTACACCTTC	CASSLAGGQDIGGYTF
TRBV6-5	TRBJ2-1	NA	NA	15	TGTGCCAGCAGCTCGAGCCGACCGACCTACAATGAGCAGTTCTTC	CASSSSRPTYNEQFF
TRBV6-5	TRBJ1-1	NA	TRBD1	13	TGTGCCAGCAGCCGGACAGGGTACACTGAAGCTTTCTTT	CASSRTGYTEAFF
TRBV19	TRBJ2-7	NA	NA	15	TGTGCCAGTAGTCAGCAGGACATAGGGGAGAACGAGCAGTACTTC	CASSQQDIGENEQYF
TRBV6-6	TRBJ1-1	NA	NA	13	TGTGCCAGCAGACCTCGGACTACCGGCGGGGCTTTCTTT	CASRPRTTGGAFF
TRBV19	TRBJ2-5	NA	NA	14	TGTGCCAGTAGTATAGAGATGAGCTCGGAGACCCAGTACTTC	CASSIEMSSETQYF
TRBV11-2	TRBJ2-1	many	NA	13	TGTGCCAGCAGCTTAGGGGATGACAGGGAGCAGTTCTTC	CASSLGDDREQFF
TRBV7-3	TRBJ2-2	few	NA	12	TGTGCCAGCAGCTGGAACACCGGGGAGCTGTTTTTT	CASSWNTGELFF
TRBV7-2	TRBJ2-1	NA	NA	15	TGTGCCAGCAGCTTTAGGAGCGGTTCCCACAATGAGCAGTTCTTC	CASSFRSGSHNEQFF
TRBV5-4	TRBJ2-7	NA	NA	13	TGTGCCAGCAGCTTGTTACAAACCAGCGAGCAGTACTTC	CASSLLQTSEQYF
TRBV9	TRBJ1-5	few	NA	15	TGTGCCAGCAGCGTAGGTCACAATAGCAATCAGCCCCAGCATTTT	CASSVGHNSNQPQHF
TRBV7-9	TRBJ1-3	NA	NA	15	TGTGCCAGCAGCCCCAGGGCAAGCTCTGGAAACACCATATATTTT	CASSPRASSGNTIYF
TRBV5-8	TRBJ2-2	NA	NA	15	TGTGCCAGCAGCTTCTTGACAGGAAACACCGGGGAGCTGTTTTTT	CASSFLTGNTGELFF
TRBV7-8	TRBJ2-7	few	TRBD1	18	TGTGCCAGCAGCTCCCCAATCATACCGGGACAGGGGGCCGACGAGCAGTACTTC	CASSSPIIPGQGADEQYF
TRBV5-1	TRBJ2-2	NA	NA	14	TGCGCCAGCAGCTTGGATCCCGCCCCCGGGGAGCTGTTTTTT	CASSLDPAPGELFF
TRBV19	TRBJ2-4	NA	NA	16	TGTGCCAGTAGTATAGTGGTCGGACTAGCCAAAAACATTCAGTACTTC	CASSIVVGLAKNIQYF